Described below is a single TCR beta chain sequence and its context. A much larger clone lies one base from this, so it may be a read error. Unsorted whole blood supplied the RNA, and germline DNA was extracted too. No treatment had been given to the patients, who were chronically infected with HBV. The length of the CDR3 is 15 residues. From germline, CDR1 is LGHNA and CDR2 YNFKEQ. From around 520 ng of total RNA, TCR beta-specific cDNA was reverse-transcribed using a constant-region primer. Libraries of TCR beta came from three nested multiplex PCR rounds with slightly modified ARM-PCR. PCR rounds one and two used TRBV1-TRBV30 forward primers with a C-beta reverse primer for around 9 cycles each. TCRdb called the multiplex PCR reads again in MiXCR, with one record for every CDR3 protein. The table lists fewer than 350,000 distinct CDR3 sequences, roughly 60% of them singletons. This entry comes from a study of tumor-infiltrating lymphocytes in primary liver carcinoma. Study background: Both sexes were represented among patients, who were 30 to 69 years old. There were tumors of stage T1-T3 N0M0, each 4.2 to 10 cm across.

Sequencing input: peripheral blood. The clonotype was recovered from a man in his forties with primary liver carcinoma and hepatitis B virus infection. The rearrangement links TRBV4-2 to TRBJ2-1; 9 bases fit TRBD2. The CDR3 sequence: CASGQAAGGYNEQFF. CDR3 nucleotides: TGTGCCAGCGGCCAAGCAGCGGGAGGCTACAATGAGCAGTTCTTC.